One T cell receptor beta chain is described in this entry. The antigen it recognizes is unknown. No much larger clone exists at a distance of one base, and base qualities are not known. TCRbeta CDR3 regions were amplified from genomic DNA using the immunoSEQ Assay, a bias-controlled multiplex PCR. As for how the authors treated the data: The number of nucleated cells in each sample was estimated by amplification of reference gene primers within the assay. Sequence reads were collapsed and filtered to measure the absolute abundance of every unique TCRbeta CDR3 rearrangement. For each sample, productive Simpson clonality was calculated as the square root of Simpson's diversity index across productive rearrangements. Sourced from immuneACCESS, this table was stored by TCRdb with only in-frame sequences that have V and J called. A share of the clones is absent; for the studies checked, an unresolved V gene accounts for under half, and the remainder has no known explanation. The V and J calls and clone size were taken over from that table, and D and trimming were inferred from the DNA. Within this sample are about 370,000 clones, with more than 75% of them counted one time only. The ten most abundant clones make up 10% of the sample.

As encoded in the germline V gene, CDR1 is SGHAT while CDR2 is FQNNGV. The germline ends are 11 bases apart after V is trimmed by 5 bases and J by 4 bases. From the cysteine up to the phenylalanine, the CDR3 has a length of 13 residues. The CDR3 DNA has 39 bases and is translated from base 1. This sample was included in a study of blood T cell repertoires in COVID-19 (dated by TCRdb to the early 2020s). Regarding the research as a whole: Samples covering the acute and convalescent phases of COVID-19 were provided by collaborators in the United States, Italy and Spain. The prospective study material was composed of cDNA or gDNA derived from T cells, B-cell-depleted T cells, or PBMCs. Deeply sampled blood TCRbeta repertoires from subjects exposed to, actively infected with, or recovered from COVID-19 were included in the dataset. The repertoires were released in a freely available public database intended as a resource for research on the immune response to SARS-CoV-2. Samples were obtained from the ongoing ImmuneRACE study (first 160 participants) and from over a thousand subjects provided by 6 global collaborators. A de-identified subject ID, COVID-19 status, age in years and sex were almost always included in the sample metadata. Where available, HLA class I and class II types were taken from metadata supplied by the sample provider and were not determined by assay-based typing. What the research found in general, with its limitations: The amount of clinical and demographic metadata varied by source and participant and was provided uncurated.

In Seattle, one collaborating source enrolled patients while the infection was active and tracked those patients longitudinally over the course of disease. Each collaborating institution followed its own protocols to collect whole blood in K2EDTA tubes. Collaborator samples were shipped for TCRbeta analysis as frozen whole blood, isolated PBMCs, or DNA extracted from either sample type. Material: peripheral blood. The receptor was isolated from a woman in her 30s with COVID-19, enrolled during active disease. The V and J genes are TRBV11-2 and TRBJ1-1; confidence is insufficient to name the D gene. In nucleotides, the sequence is TGTGCCAGCAGCACCCAAGTCGGCACTGAAGCTTTCTTT. Its translation is CASSTQVGTEAFF.